This T cell receptor (beta chain) stems from a study of shared clonotypes between healthy human individuals. Background on the study: Ranging from 18 to 49 in age, donors were a couple of women and three men. Study findings and constraints: Sorted-subset samples were not fully sequenced, rarefaction indicated.

Clones were sequenced by immunoSEQ multiplex PCR, and TCRdb holds only the in-frame ones, with some missing. In the table there are around 700,000 clones, roughly 78% of which are singletons. Adult donors, all healthy and HIV-negative, had no recent acute infections or vaccinations. All the donors were Caucasian adults who lived in Nashville, Tennessee. This clone was seen more than once but under ten times. Its antigen is undetermined. The TCR originated in a woman between 25 and 40 years old in good health. Sequencing was performed on memory CD4+ T cells sorted from blood. As to subset: CD45RA-negative fraction.

CDR3 sequence reads: CASSPMGAGNTIYF. The CDR3 coding sequence is TGCGCCAGCAGCCCCATGGGTGCTGGAAACACCATATATTTT. The genes are TRBV4-1 and TRBJ1-3; no definite D call. Trimming stripped 4 bases from V and 2 bases from J, with 9 bases between. This CDR3 has 14 residues. Germline V gene lookup returns CDR1 MGHRA and CDR2 YSYEKL.